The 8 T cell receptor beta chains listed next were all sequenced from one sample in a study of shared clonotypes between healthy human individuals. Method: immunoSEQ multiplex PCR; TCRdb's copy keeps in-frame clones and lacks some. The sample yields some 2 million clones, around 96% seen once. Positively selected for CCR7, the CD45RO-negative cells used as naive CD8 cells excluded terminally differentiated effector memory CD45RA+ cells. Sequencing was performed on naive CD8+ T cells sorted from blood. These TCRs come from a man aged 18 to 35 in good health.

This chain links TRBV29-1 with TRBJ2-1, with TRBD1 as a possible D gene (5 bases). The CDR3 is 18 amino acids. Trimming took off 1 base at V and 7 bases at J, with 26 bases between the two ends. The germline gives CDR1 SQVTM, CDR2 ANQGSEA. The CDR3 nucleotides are TGCAGCGTTGAAGGGGTCTCGGAAACTTGGGCAGGGTGGAATGAGCAGTTCTTC. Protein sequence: CSVEGVSETWAGWNEQFF.

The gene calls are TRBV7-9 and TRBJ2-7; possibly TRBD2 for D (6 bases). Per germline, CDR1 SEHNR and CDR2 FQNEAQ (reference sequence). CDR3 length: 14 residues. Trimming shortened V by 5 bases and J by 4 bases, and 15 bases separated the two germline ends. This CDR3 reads CASSQGGGRYEQYF. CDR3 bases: TGTGCCAGCAGCCAGGGCGGTGGGAGGTACGAGCAGTACTTC. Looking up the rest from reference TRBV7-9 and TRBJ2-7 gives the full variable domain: DTGVSQNPRHKITKRGQNVTFRCDPISEHNRLYWYRQTLGQGPEFLTYFQNEAQLEKSRLLSDRFSAERPKGSFSTLEIQRTEQGDSAMYLCASSQGGGRYEQYFGPGTRLTVT.

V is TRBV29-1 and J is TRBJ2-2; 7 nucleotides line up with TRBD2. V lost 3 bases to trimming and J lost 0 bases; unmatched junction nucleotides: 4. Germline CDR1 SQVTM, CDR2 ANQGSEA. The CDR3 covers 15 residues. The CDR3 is CSVEASGTNTGELFF. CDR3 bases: TGCAGCGTTGAGGCTAGCGGAACGAACACCGGGGAGCTGTTTTTT.

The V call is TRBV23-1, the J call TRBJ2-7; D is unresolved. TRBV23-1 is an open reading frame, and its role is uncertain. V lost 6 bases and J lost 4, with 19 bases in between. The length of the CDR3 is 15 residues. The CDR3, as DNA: TGCGCCAGCAGCCCTTTGACAAATCCTATATACGAGCAGTACTTC. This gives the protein CASSPLTNPIYEQYF.

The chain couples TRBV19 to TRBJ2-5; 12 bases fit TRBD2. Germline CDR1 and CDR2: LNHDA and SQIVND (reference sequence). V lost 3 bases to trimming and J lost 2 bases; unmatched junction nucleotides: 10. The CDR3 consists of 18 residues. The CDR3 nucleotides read TGTGCCAGTAGTATCGGACTAGCGGGATCAGACCTACAAGAGACCCAGTACTTC. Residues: CASSIGLAGSDLQETQYF.

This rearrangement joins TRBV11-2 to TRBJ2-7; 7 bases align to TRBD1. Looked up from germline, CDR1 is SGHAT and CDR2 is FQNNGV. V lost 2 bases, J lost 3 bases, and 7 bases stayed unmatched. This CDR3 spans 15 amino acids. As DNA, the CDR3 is TGTGCCAGCAGCTTATTTCGGGACAGCCACTACGAGCAGTACTTC. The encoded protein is CASSLFRDSHYEQYF.

The CDR3 DNA reads TGTGCCAGCAGCTTAATGGGGCTCTATGGCTACACCTTC. As protein: CASSLMGLYGYTF. J is TRBJ1-2 and V is TRBV11-2, with D possibly being TRBD1 (5 bases). CDR1 is SGHAT, CDR2 FQNNGV, per germline. The CDR3 is 13 amino acids. V was cut by 2 bases and J by 4 bases, with 8 bases left in between.

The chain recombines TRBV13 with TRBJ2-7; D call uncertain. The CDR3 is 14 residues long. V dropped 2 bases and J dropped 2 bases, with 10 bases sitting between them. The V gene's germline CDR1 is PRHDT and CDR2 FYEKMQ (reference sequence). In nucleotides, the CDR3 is TGTGCCAGCAGCTTAACCGGGCAGACCTACGAGCAGTACTTC. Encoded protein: CASSLTGQTYEQYF.